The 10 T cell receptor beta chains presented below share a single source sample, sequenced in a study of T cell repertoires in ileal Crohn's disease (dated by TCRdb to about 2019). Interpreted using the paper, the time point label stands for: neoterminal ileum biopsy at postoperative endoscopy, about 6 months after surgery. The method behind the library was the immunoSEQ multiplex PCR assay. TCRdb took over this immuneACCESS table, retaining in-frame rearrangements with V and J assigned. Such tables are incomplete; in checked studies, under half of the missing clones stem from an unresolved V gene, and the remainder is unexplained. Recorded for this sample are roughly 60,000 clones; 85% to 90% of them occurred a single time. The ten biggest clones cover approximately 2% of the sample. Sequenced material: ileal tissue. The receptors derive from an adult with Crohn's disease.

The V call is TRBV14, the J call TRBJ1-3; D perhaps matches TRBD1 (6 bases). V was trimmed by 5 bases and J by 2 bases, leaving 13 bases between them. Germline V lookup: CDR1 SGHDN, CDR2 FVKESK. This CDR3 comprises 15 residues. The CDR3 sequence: CASSVQGSAGNTIYF. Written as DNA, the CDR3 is TGTGCCAGCAGCGTACAGGGATCCGCTGGAAACACCATATATTTT.

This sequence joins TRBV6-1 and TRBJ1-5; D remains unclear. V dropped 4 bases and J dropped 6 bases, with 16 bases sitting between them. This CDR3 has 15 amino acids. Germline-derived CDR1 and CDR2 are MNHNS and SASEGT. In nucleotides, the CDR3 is TGTGCCAGCAGTGCGGCGGGTATGCTTATTCAGCCCCAGCATTTT. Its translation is CASSAAGMLIQPQHF.

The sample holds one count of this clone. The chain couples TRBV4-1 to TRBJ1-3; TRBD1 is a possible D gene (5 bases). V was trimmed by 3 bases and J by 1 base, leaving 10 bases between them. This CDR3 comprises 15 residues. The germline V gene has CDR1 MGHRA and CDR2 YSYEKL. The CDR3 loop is CASSHLEGSGNTIYF. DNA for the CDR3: TGCGCCAGCAGCCACCTGGAGGGGTCTGGAAACACCATATATTTT.

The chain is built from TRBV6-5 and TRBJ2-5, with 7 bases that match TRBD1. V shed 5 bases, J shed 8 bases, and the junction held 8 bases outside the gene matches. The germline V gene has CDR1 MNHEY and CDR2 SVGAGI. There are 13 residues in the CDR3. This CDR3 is CASSINNRGTQYF. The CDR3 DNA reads TGTGCCAGCAGTATAAACAACAGGGGTACCCAGTACTTC.

The CDR3: CASSQDSRGLAGSGELFF. CDR3 coding DNA: TGTGCCAGCAGCCAAGACAGTCGAGGACTAGCGGGAAGCGGGGAGCTGTTTTTT. This chain joins TRBV4-2 and TRBJ2-2; 12 bases map to TRBD2. The ends lost 0 bases at V and 7 bases at J; junction bases unmatched: 9. The germline gives CDR1 LGHNA, CDR2 YNFKEQ. The CDR3 is 18 amino acids.

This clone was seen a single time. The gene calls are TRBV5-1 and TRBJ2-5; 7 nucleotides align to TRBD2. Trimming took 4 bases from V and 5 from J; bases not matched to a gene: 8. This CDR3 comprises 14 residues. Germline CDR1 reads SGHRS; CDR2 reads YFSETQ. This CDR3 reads CASSVGAGGETQYF. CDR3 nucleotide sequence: TGCGCCAGCAGCGTGGGCGCCGGGGGGGAGACCCAGTACTTC.

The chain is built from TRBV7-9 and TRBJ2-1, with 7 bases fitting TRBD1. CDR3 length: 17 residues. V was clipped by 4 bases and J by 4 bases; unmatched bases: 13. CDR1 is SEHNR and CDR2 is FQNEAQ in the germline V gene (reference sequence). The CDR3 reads CASSYRGDSPYYNEQFF. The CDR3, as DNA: TGTGCCAGCAGCTACCGTGGGGACAGTCCATATTACAATGAGCAGTTCTTC.

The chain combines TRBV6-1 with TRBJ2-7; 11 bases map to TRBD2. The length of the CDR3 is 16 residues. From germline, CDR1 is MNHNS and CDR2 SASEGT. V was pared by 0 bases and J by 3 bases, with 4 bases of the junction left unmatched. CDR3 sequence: CASSEAPTSGGYEQYV. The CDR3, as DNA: TGTGCCAGCAGTGAAGCGCCCACTAGCGGGGGCTACGAGCAGTACGTC.

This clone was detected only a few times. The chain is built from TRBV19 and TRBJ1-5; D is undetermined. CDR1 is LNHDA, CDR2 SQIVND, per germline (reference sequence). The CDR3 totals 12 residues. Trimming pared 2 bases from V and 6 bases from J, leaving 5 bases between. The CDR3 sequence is CASSILGQPQHF. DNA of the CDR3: TGTGCCAGTAGTATACTAGGTCAGCCCCAGCATTTT.

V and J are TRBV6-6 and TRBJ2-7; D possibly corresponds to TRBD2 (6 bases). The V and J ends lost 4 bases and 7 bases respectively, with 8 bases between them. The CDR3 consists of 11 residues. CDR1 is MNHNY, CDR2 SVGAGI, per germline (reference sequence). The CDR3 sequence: CASSFREEQYF. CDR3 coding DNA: TGTGCCAGCAGTTTCCGGGAGGAGCAGTACTTC.